The next 5 T cell receptor beta chains were all read from a single sample in a study of monozygotic twins with inflammatory bowel disease. TCRdb re-analyzed the 5' RACE reads; it lists each CDR3 protein once, without DNA. The sample data list around 450,000 distinct CDR3 sequences. Material for sequencing was blood. Receptors were obtained from a human donor with ulcerative colitis or Crohn's disease, or a healthy co-twin of an affected twin (not recorded which).

The CDR3 loop reads CASRGLAGVNSPLHF. This sequence joins TRBV5-1 and TRBJ1-6; TCRdb selects TRBD1, and the lack of DNA leaves this call unchecked. The length of the CDR3 is 15 residues. Germline CDR1 SGHRS, CDR2 YFSETQ. Together with reference TRBV5-1 and TRBJ1-6, the CDR3 gives the full variable domain: KAGVTQTPRYLIKTRGQQVTLSCSPISGHRSVSWYQQTPGQGLQFLFEYFSETQRNKGNFPGRFSGRQFSNSRSEMNVSTLELGDSALYLCASRGLAGVNSPLHFGNGTRLTVT.

The chain recombines TRBV7-9 with TRBJ2-1; TCRdb's D call of TRBD1 is untestable without DNA. CDR1 is SEHNR and CDR2 is FQNEAQ in the germline V gene (reference sequence). CDR3 length: 14 amino acids. The CDR3 protein is CASSFRDFYNEQFF.

The V call is TRBV12-3 or TRBV12-4, the J call TRBJ2-5; checking the TCRdb D call of TRBD2 is not possible without DNA. CDR3 length: 14 amino acids. The CDR3 spells CASSLHALQETQYF.

This chain connects TRBV5-1 to TRBJ2-7; checking the TCRdb D call of TRBD1 is not possible without DNA. The CDR3 has 15 residues. From germline, CDR1 is SGHRS and CDR2 YFSETQ. The CDR3 loop reads CASSLTGSSSYEQYF.

The rearrangement joins TRBV7-6 to TRBJ2-3; TCRdb reports TRBD1, a call that lacks DNA to check it against. Germline-derived CDR1 and CDR2 are SGHVS and FNYEAQ. The CDR3 consists of 14 residues. Here the CDR3 reads CASIGTRGTDTQYF.